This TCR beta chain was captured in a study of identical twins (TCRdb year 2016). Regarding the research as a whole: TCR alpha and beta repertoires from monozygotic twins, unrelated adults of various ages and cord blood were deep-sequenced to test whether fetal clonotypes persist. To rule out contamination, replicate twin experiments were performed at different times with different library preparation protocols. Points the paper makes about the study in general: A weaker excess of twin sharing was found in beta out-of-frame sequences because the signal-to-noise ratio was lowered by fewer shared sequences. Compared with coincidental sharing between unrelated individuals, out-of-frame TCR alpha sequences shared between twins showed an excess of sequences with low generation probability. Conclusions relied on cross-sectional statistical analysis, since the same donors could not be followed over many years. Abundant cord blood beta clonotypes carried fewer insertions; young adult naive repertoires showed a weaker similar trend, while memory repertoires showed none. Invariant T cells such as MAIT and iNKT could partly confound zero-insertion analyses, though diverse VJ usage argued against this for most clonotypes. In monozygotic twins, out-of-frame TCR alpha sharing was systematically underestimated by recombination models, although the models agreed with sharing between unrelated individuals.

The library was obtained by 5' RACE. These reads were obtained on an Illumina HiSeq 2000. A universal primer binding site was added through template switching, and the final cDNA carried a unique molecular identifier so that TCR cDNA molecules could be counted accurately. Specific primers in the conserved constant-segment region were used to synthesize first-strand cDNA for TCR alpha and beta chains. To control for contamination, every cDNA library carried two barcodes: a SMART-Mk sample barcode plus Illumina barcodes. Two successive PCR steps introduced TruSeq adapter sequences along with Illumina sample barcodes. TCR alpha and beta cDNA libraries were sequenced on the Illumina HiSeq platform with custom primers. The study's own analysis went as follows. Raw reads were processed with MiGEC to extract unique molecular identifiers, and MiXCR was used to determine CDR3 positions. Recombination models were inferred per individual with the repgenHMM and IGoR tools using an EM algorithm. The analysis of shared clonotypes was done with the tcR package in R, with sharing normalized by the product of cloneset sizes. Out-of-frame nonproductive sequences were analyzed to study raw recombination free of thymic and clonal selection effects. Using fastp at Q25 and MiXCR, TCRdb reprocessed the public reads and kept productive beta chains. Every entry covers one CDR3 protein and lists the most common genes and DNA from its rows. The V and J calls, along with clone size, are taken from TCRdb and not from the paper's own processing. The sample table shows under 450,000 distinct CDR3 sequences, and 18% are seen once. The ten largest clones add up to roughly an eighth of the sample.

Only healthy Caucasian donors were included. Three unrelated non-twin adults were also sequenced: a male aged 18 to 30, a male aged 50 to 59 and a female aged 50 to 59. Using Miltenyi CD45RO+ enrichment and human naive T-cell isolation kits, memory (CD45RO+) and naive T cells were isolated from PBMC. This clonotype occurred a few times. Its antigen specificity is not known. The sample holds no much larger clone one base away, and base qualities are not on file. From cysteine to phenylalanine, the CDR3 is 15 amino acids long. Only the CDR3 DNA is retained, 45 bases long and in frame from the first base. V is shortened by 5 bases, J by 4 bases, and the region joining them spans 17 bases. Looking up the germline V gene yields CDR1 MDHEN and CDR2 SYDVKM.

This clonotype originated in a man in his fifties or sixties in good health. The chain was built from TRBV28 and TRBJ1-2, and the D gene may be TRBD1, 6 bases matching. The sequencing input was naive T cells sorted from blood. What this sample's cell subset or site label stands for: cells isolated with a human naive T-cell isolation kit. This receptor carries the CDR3 CASSPLLEGGYGYTF. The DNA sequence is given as TGTGCCAGCAGTCCCCTCTTAGAGGGGGGCTATGGCTACACCTTC.